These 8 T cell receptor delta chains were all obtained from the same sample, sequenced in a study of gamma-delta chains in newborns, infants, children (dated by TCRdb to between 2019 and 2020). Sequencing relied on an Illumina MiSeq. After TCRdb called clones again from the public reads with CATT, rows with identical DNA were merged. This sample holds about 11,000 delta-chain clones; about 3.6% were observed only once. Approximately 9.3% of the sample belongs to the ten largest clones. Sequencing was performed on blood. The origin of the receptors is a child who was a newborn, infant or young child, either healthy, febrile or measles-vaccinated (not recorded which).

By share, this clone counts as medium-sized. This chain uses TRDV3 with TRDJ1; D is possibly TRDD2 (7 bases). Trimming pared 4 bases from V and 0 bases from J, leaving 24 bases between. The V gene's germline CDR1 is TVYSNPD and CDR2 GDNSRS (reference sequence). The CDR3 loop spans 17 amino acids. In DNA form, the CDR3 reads TGTGCCTCTTGGGTTCCTACCGGGGGACCCTACACCGATAAACTCATCTTT. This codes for CASWVPTGGPYTDKLIF.

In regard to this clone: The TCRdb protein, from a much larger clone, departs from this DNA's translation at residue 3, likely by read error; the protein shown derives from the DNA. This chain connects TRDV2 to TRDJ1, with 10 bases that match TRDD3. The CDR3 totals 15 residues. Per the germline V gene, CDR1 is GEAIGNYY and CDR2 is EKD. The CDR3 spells CAGEGLGDGSDKLIF. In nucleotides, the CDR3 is TGTGCCGGTGAGGGACTGGGGGATGGATCCGATAAACTCATCTTT.

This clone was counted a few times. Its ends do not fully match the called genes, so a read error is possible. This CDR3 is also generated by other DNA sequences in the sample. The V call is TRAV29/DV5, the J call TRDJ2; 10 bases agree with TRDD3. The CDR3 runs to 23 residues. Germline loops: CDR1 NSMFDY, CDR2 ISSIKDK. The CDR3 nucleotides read TGTGCAGCAAGCGCGGTTCTCCCACGAAACTTGGGGGATACTGCTGCTTTGACAGCACAGCTCTTCTTT. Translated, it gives CAASAVLPRNLGDTAALTAQLFF.

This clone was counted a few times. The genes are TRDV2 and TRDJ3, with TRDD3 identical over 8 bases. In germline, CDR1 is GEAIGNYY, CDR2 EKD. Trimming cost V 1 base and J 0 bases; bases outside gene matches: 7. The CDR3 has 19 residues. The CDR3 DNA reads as TGTGCCTGTGACACTTCTGGGGGACTTAGCTCCTGGGACACCCGACAGATGTTTTTC. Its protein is CACDTSGGLSSWDTRQMFF.

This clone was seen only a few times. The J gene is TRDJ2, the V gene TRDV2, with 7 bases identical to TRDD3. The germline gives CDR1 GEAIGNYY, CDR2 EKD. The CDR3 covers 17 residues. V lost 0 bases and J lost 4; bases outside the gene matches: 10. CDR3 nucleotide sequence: TGTGCCTGTGACACCGTCGGGGGATCCCAGGCGACAGCACAACTCTTCTTT. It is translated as CACDTVGGSQATAQLFF.

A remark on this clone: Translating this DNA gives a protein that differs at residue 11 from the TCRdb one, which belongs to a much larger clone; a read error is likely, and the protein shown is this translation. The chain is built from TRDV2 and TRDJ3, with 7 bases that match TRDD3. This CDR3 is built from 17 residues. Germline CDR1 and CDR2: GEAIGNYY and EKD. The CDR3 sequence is CACVPTGVTWVTRQMFF. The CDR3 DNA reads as TGTGCCTGTGTCCCAACTGGGGTGACATGGGTCACCCGACAGATGTTTTTC.

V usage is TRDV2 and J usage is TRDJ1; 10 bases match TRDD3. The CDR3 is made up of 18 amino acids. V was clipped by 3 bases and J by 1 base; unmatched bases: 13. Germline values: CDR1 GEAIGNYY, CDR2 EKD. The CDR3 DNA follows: TGTGCCTGTGACTCCTTGGTGGGGGATACCCCCCCCACCGATAAACTCATCTTT. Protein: CACDSLVGDTPPTDKLIF.

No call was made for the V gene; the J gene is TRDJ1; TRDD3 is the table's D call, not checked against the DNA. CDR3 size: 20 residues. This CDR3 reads CALGVQLLAWEYLGTDKLIF. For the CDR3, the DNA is TGTGCTCTTGGGGTCCAATTATTGGCCTGGGAGTACTTGGGCACCGATAAACTCATCTTT.